Listed below are T cell receptor beta chains from one sample, sequenced in a study of blood T cells in healthy people across ages. TCRdb re-derived calls from the 5' RACE reads in MiXCR, one entry per CDR3 protein. There are approximately 810,000 distinct CDR3 sequences in the sample; under 40% occur only once, and 10% to 15% lies in the top ten. The sequenced sample consisted of blood. The origin of the receptors is a man aged 18 to 30 in good health. CDR3s include the opening cysteine and the closing phenylalanine or tryptophan. The order of the fields is J gene, V gene, clone size, D gene, CDR3 protein, CDR3 DNA. A D gene is named only where the DNA matches it firmly. The listing skips clone size in some rows; elsewhere it reads once, few, many or a size class.

J: TRBJ1-5; V: TRBV9; size: few; D: TRBD1; CDR3: CASSDGTANQPQHF; DNA: TGTGCCAGCAGTGACGGGACAGCCAATCAGCCCCAGCATTTT
J: TRBJ2-1; V: TRBV7-2; size: NA; D: NA; CDR3: CASSPPRGEQFF; DNA: TGTGCCAGCAGCCCCCCAAGGGGTGAGCAGTTCTTC
J: TRBJ1-2; V: TRBV28; size: many; D: TRBD1; CDR3: CASSLTLGTGKYGYTF; DNA: TGTGCCAGCAGTTTAACCCTCGGGACAGGGAAATATGGCTACACCTTC
J: TRBJ2-5; V: TRBV4-2; size: few; D: NA; CDR3: CASSPRGGRGETQYF; DNA: TGTGCCAGCAGCCCCCGAGGGGGGCGTGGAGAGACCCAGTACTTC
J: TRBJ2-1; V: TRBV6-5; size: few; D: NA; CDR3: CASRLIRWQGTYNEQFF; DNA: TGTGCCAGCAGATTAATAAGGTGGCAGGGGACCTACAATGAGCAGTTCTTC
J: TRBJ1-1; V: TRBV9; size: few; D: NA; CDR3: CASSPHGSGPEAFF; DNA: TGTGCCAGCAGCCCACATGGGTCAGGGCCCGAAGCTTTCTTT
J: TRBJ2-1; V: TRBV11-2; size: once; D: NA; CDR3: CAGSLGGSYNEQFF; DNA: TGTGCCGGCAGCTTAGGGGGCTCCTACAATGAGCAGTTCTTC
J: TRBJ2-3; V: TRBV7-2; size: once; D: NA; CDR3: CASSLLWGVGTDTQYF; DNA: TGTGCCAGCAGCTTATTGTGGGGCGTTGGCACAGATACGCAGTATTTT
J: TRBJ1-2; V: TRBV2; size: NA; D: TRBD1; CDR3: CASSNNRDSPRFDYGYTF; DNA: TGTGCCAGCAGTAACAATCGGGACAGCCCTCGGTTTGACTATGGCTACACCTTC
J: TRBJ2-1; V: TRBV12-3/TRBV12-4; size: NA; D: TRBD2; CDR3: CASSILAGGPNEQFF; DNA: TGTGCCAGCAGCATCCTAGCGGGGGGGCCGAATGAGCAGTTCTTC
J: TRBJ1-1; V: TRBV7-2; size: few; D: NA; CDR3: CASSFRYLGRVNTEAFF; DNA: TGTGCCAGCAGCTTTAGATACTTGGGACGGGTGAACACTGAAGCTTTCTTT
J: TRBJ1-1; V: TRBV4-1; size: NA; D: NA; CDR3: CASSHGHKNTEAFF; DNA: TGCGCCAGCAGCCACGGGCACAAGAACACTGAAGCTTTCTTT
J: TRBJ2-7; V: TRBV4-3; size: few; D: NA; CDR3: CASSQERTTYNEQYF; DNA: TGCGCCAGCAGCCAAGAGAGGACTACCTACAATGAGCAGTACTTC
J: TRBJ2-3; V: TRBV6-6; size: NA; D: NA; CDR3: CASSYRDTPSTDTQYF; DNA: TGTGCCAGCAGTTATAGGGACACCCCTAGCACAGATACGCAGTATTTT
J: TRBJ1-4; V: TRBV29-1; size: NA; D: TRBD1; CDR3: CSVEGQGTNEKLFF; DNA: TGCAGCGTTGAGGGACAGGGCACTAATGAAAAACTGTTTTTT
J: TRBJ2-7; V: TRBV10-3; size: once; D: TRBD2; CDR3: CATRTSEGYNEQYF; DNA: TGTGCCACGCGGACTAGCGAGGGGTACAATGAGCAGTACTTC
J: TRBJ2-7; V: TRBV2; size: NA; D: NA; CDR3: CASTPTGNSYEQYF; DNA: TGTGCCAGCACTCCGACAGGCAACTCCTACGAGCAGTACTTC